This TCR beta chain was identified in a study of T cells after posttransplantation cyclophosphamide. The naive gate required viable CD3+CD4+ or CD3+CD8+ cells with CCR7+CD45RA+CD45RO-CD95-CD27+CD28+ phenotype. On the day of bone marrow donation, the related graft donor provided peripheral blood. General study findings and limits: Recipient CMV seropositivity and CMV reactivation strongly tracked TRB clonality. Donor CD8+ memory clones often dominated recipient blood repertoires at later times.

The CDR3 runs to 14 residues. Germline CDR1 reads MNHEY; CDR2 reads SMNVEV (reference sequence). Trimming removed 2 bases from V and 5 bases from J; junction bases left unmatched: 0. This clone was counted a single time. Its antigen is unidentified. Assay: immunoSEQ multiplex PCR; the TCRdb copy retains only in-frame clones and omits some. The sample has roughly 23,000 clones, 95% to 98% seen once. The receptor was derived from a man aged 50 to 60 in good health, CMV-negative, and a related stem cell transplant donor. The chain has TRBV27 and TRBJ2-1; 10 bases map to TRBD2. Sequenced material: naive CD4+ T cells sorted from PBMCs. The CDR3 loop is CASSLTSGDNEQFF. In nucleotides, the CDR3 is TGTGCCAGCAGTTTAACTAGCGGGGACAATGAGCAGTTCTTC.